This is a list of T cell receptor beta chains from one sample in a study of OX40 agonist ivuxolimab in advanced cancers. TCRdb's copy holds only in-frame clones and misses some; the assay was immunoSEQ multiplex PCR. The sample gives around 60,000 clones, 70% to 90% of which show up once; 2.5% to 3.5% is in the top ten. This sample comprised CD4+ or CD8+ T cells sorted from blood, obtained in a trial of the OX40 agonist ivuxolimab. These receptors were obtained from an adult with an advanced solid tumor such as melanoma, head and neck, liver or kidney cancer. The CDR3 runs from the conserved cysteine through the conserved F or W. The order of the fields is D gene, J gene, clone size, V gene, CDR3 DNA, CDR3 protein. A D gene is named only where the DNA matches it firmly. Clone size, where shown, is once, few, many, or a class for clones that have expanded.

d_gene: TRBD1; j_gene: TRBJ1-1; abundance: .; v_gene: TRBV5-4; CDR3nt: TGTGCTAGCAGCTGGGGACAGGGTGGGAACACTGAAGCTTTCTTT; CDR3aa: CASSWGQGGNTEAFF
d_gene: .; j_gene: TRBJ2-7; abundance: few; v_gene: TRBV28; CDR3nt: TGTGCCAGCAGTCCGCGGGGCCTTCCCGAGCAGTACTTC; CDR3aa: CASSPRGLPEQYF
d_gene: .; j_gene: TRBJ1-4; abundance: .; v_gene: TRBV7-8; CDR3nt: TGTGCCAGCAGTACAGGCTTTAATGAAAAACTGTTTTTT; CDR3aa: CASSTGFNEKLFF
d_gene: TRBD2; j_gene: TRBJ2-1; abundance: .; v_gene: TRBV19; CDR3nt: TGTGCCAGTACTCCGGCGGGACTAGCGGGGGCGAGCTCCTACAATGAGCAGTTCTTC; CDR3aa: CASTPAGLAGASSYNEQFF
d_gene: TRBD1; j_gene: TRBJ2-7; abundance: .; v_gene: TRBV11-2; CDR3nt: TGTGCCAGCAGCTTTGGGACAGGAACCCTCTCCTACGAGCAGTACTTC; CDR3aa: CASSFGTGTLSYEQYF
d_gene: .; j_gene: TRBJ1-2; abundance: once; v_gene: TRBV4-2; CDR3nt: TGTGCCAGCAGCCAAGGCCTTTCAACTCGTTCCGGCTACACCTTC; CDR3aa: CASSQGLSTRSGYTF
d_gene: .; j_gene: TRBJ2-5; abundance: .; v_gene: TRBV6-6; CDR3nt: TGTGCCAGCACCAAAGAGTACCAAGAGACCCAGTACTTC; CDR3aa: CASTKEYQETQYF
d_gene: TRBD1; j_gene: TRBJ2-7; abundance: .; v_gene: TRBV23-1; CDR3nt: TGCGCCAGCAGTCAATCGTGGTCTGGACAGGGATACTACGAGCAGTACTTC; CDR3aa: CASSQSWSGQGYYEQYF
d_gene: TRBD1; j_gene: TRBJ2-1; abundance: few; v_gene: TRBV19; CDR3nt: TGTGCCAGTAGTATAGCCCAAGGCAGGGGGAACTACAATGAGCAGTTCTTC; CDR3aa: CASSIAQGRGNYNEQFF
d_gene: TRBD1; j_gene: TRBJ2-7; abundance: .; v_gene: TRBV30; CDR3nt: TGTGCCTGGAGTGTACAGGGGGCAAGGTCCTACGAGCAGTACTTC; CDR3aa: CAWSVQGARSYEQYF
d_gene: .; j_gene: TRBJ1-5; abundance: .; v_gene: TRBV30; CDR3nt: TGTGCCTGGAGTGTACGGGGAGGTCAGCCCCAGCATTTT; CDR3aa: CAWSVRGGQPQHF
d_gene: .; j_gene: TRBJ2-1; abundance: .; v_gene: TRBV10-2; CDR3nt: TGCGCCAGCAGTGAGCCGCTGGGACGGAGCTCCTACAATGAGCAGTTCTTC; CDR3aa: CASSEPLGRSSYNEQFF
d_gene: .; j_gene: TRBJ2-7; abundance: .; v_gene: TRBV7-9; CDR3nt: TGTGCCAGCAGCTGGAGCCCCGCCTACGAGCAGTACTTC; CDR3aa: CASSWSPAYEQYF
d_gene: .; j_gene: TRBJ1-2; abundance: .; v_gene: TRBV5-1; CDR3nt: TGCGCCAGCAGCCTCGGTCACTCGACTGGCTACACCTTC; CDR3aa: CASSLGHSTGYTF
d_gene: .; j_gene: TRBJ1-2; abundance: .; v_gene: TRBV6-1; CDR3nt: TGTGCCAGCAGGCCGAGATCAGAAAGCCCGTATGGCTACACCTTC; CDR3aa: CASRPRSESPYGYTF
d_gene: TRBD1; j_gene: TRBJ1-4; abundance: few; v_gene: TRBV6-1; CDR3nt: TGTGCCAGCAGTGAAGCATCAGGGGGACTGTTTTTT; CDR3aa: CASSEASGGLFF
d_gene: TRBD1; j_gene: TRBJ1-1; abundance: .; v_gene: TRBV19; CDR3nt: TGTGCCAGCTCGACAGGGAGATGGAACACTGAAGCTTTCTTT; CDR3aa: CASSTGRWNTEAFF
d_gene: TRBD1; j_gene: TRBJ2-7; abundance: .; v_gene: TRBV9; CDR3nt: TGTGCCAGCAGCGTCTCCCCCGGGACAGGGAGCTCCTACGAGCAGTACTTC; CDR3aa: CASSVSPGTGSSYEQYF
d_gene: TRBD2; j_gene: TRBJ2-1; abundance: .; v_gene: TRBV30; CDR3nt: TGTGCCTGGCGCAGGGGACTAGCTAGCGATGAGCAGTTCTTC; CDR3aa: CAWRRGLASDEQFF
d_gene: .; j_gene: TRBJ1-2; abundance: .; v_gene: TRBV28; CDR3nt: TGTGCCAGCCTCCTGAGTCAGCAGTATGGCTACACCTTC; CDR3aa: CASLLSQQYGYTF
d_gene: TRBD1; j_gene: TRBJ2-7; abundance: .; v_gene: TRBV6-1; CDR3nt: TGTGCCACCGACAGGGGTAGGTACGAGCAGTACTTC; CDR3aa: CATDRGRYEQYF
d_gene: TRBD1; j_gene: TRBJ2-7; abundance: .; v_gene: TRBV30; CDR3nt: TGTGCCTGGAGTGATCCTCCCGGGACAGGGTCCTACGAGCAGTACTTC; CDR3aa: CAWSDPPGTGSYEQYF
d_gene: .; j_gene: TRBJ1-2; abundance: .; v_gene: TRBV6-1; CDR3nt: TGTGCCAGCAGTGAAGCGGGACCCCGGATAGACTATGGCTACACCTTC; CDR3aa: CASSEAGPRIDYGYTF
d_gene: .; j_gene: TRBJ1-5; abundance: .; v_gene: TRBV7-9; CDR3nt: TGTGCCAGCAGCCCTTCGGGAGCCGCCAAGCGTCAGCCCCAGCATTTT; CDR3aa: CASSPSGAAKRQPQHF
d_gene: .; j_gene: TRBJ2-7; abundance: .; v_gene: TRBV7-2; CDR3nt: TGTGCCAGCAGCCCCGGGCCGCAGTACGAGCAGTACTTC; CDR3aa: CASSPGPQYEQYF
d_gene: .; j_gene: TRBJ2-1; abundance: .; v_gene: TRBV6-4; CDR3nt: TGTGCCGAGGACAATGAGCAGTTCTTC; CDR3aa: CAEDNEQFF
d_gene: TRBD2; j_gene: TRBJ2-7; abundance: .; v_gene: TRBV5-8; CDR3nt: TGTGCCAGCAGCTTGGGGACTAGCGGCTCCTACGAGCAGTACTTC; CDR3aa: CASSLGTSGSYEQYF